This T cell receptor (beta chain) was recorded in a study of vaccination and CD4 T cells after COVID-19 (dated by TCRdb to between 2021 and 2022). Notes on the research overall: In the convalescent cohort there were six males and four females, among whom were two Hispanic individuals, seven Caucasians, two Asians and one multiracial person. Two doses of either the Pfizer-BioNTech BNT162b2 vaccine (n=8) or the Moderna mRNA-1273 vaccine (n=2) were administered to participants. Post-COVID blood samples were collected from convalescent patients a median of roughly 100 days after diagnosis, with a range of roughly 30 to 170 days. Post-vaccine blood samples were obtained a median of approximately 74 days after the second vaccine dose, with a range of roughly 13 to 250 days. The cultures were stimulated with overlapping spike peptide pools from SARS-CoV-2 and from the common cold coronaviruses HCoV-NL63, HCoV-OC43 and HCoV-229E. Control cultures used a CEFX viral epitope pool as positive control, an HIV-1 Nef peptide pool as negative control, or no peptide. The spike-specific CD4+ TCR repertoire was compared before and after mRNA vaccination in approximately 9 COVID-19 convalescent patients and a few infection-naive healthy vaccine recipients. At the TCR clonotype level, an earlier paper using these donors assessed memory CD4+ T cell crossreactivity between SARS-CoV-2 and common cold coronavirus spike proteins.

The germline V gene gives CDR1 as MNHNS and CDR2 as SASEGT. Cut back by 2 bases and 1 base, the V and J ends lie 17 bases apart. The CDR3 holds 17 amino acids from the cysteine to the phenylalanine. Solely the CDR3 DNA is kept, with 51 bases framed from the first base. In this sample, this clonotype turned up a few times. Its recognized antigen is unknown. Per-base qualities were not stored, and no clone one base away is much larger. General conclusions and limits of the study: In convalescent patients, a median around 84% of post-vaccine SARS-CoV-2-reactive clones were detected only after vaccination, and vaccine-specific priming was suggested by this finding. Of the vaccine-specific clones in convalescent patients, 304 of 307, or nearly all, reacted only to SARS-CoV-2 spike and did not cross-react with common cold coronaviruses. The number of convalescent patients in the study was relatively small, and the study did not examine early timepoints following natural infection. Although the median number of SARS-CoV-2-reactive clonotypes went up from roughly 22 after infection to some 38 after vaccination, the increase was not significant.

Preparation of the library involved PCR. At the Johns Hopkins FTIC core, DNA from the cultured CD4+ T cells underwent TCR sequencing with the Oncomine TCR Beta short-read assay. The QIAamp micro DNA kit was used to extract genomic DNA from the cultured CD4+ T cells. The Oncomine TCR Beta libraries from cultured CD4+ T cells were pooled using unique dual indexes and then sequenced on an Illumina iSeq 100. The source study handled its data this way. Non-productive sequences were removed, and CDR3s not starting with C, not ending with F or W, or shorter than 7 amino acids were discarded. The MANAFEST web application was used to identify antigen-specific clonotypes by comparing peptide-stimulated wells against reference wells and other culture wells. An FDR below 0.05, an odds ratio above 5, and a productive frequency above 0.1% in at least two of three replicate wells were required for clones to be considered positive. Clonotypes that were significantly expanded in both SARS-CoV-2 spike wells and at least one common cold coronavirus spike condition were defined as cross-reactive. CDR3 homology was assessed with Levenshtein distances (stringdist) and unrooted phylogenetic trees (ape) in R version 3.6.1. The public reads were reanalyzed by TCRdb: fastp trimming at Q25, MiXCR alignment, in-frame beta chains only. One record per CDR3 amino acid sequence lists the most common genes and DNA. TCRdb, not the authors, supplied the V and J calls. The sample contains under 11,000 distinct CDR3 sequences, more than 25% of them found a single time. The biggest ten clones account for 15% to 20% of the sample.

In the paper's terms, the treatment or condition label means: approximately nine-day PBMC culture with coronavirus spike peptide pools or control peptides (ViraFEST assay). CD4+ T cells from unexposed donors were collected before the COVID-19 pandemic (2011-2018). The ViraFEST assay, used in the study, expanded antigen-specific T cells with peptide pools and then identified the expanded clonotypes through TCR sequencing. Each well held roughly 2.2 million PBMCs cultured in IMDM containing approximately 5% human AB serum and approximately 9.8 IU/ml IL-2, with roughly 9.2 ug/ml peptide pools added. Half of the culture medium was replaced with fresh IL-2-containing medium on days 3 and 7. Once the cells had been in culture for about 10 days, the EasySep CD4+ T cell isolation kit was used to isolate CD4+ T cells by negative selection. As far as cell numbers permitted, CD4+ T cells from unexposed donors were tested for reactivity against SARS-CoV-2 S and N as well as four spike pools from common cold coronaviruses. Ficoll-Paque Plus gradient centrifugation was used to isolate PBMCs from whole blood, and the isolated PBMCs were then either used fresh or cryopreserved at -140C. Each culture condition was generally run in triplicate wells. The leukapheresis product for the unexposed donors was obtained through commercial purchase.

The sequence links TRBV6-1 to TRBJ1-2; perhaps TRBD1 is the D gene, with 5 bases matching. Sequenced: CD4+ T cells from blood, cultured in vitro. The TCR comes from a human donor in good health. The sequenced DNA is TGTGCCAGCAGTGAAAAGGGGCAGGGACGGATTAACTATGGCTACACCTTC. Its protein product is CASSEKGQGRINYGYTF.